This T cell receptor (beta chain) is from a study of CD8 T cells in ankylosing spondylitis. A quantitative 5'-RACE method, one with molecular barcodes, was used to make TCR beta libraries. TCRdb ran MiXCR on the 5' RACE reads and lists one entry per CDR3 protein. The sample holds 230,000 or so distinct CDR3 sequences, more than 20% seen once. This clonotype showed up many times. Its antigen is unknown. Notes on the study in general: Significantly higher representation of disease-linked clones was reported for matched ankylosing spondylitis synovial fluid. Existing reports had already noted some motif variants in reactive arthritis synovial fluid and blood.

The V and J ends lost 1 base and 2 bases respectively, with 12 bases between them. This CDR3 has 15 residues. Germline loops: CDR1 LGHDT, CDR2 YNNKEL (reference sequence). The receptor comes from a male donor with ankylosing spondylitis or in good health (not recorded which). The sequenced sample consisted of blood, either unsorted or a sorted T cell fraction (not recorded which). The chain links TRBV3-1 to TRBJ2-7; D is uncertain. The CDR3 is CASSQVQMGTYEQYF. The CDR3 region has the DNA TGTGCCAGCAGCCAAGTCCAAATGGGGACCTACGAGCAGTACTTC.